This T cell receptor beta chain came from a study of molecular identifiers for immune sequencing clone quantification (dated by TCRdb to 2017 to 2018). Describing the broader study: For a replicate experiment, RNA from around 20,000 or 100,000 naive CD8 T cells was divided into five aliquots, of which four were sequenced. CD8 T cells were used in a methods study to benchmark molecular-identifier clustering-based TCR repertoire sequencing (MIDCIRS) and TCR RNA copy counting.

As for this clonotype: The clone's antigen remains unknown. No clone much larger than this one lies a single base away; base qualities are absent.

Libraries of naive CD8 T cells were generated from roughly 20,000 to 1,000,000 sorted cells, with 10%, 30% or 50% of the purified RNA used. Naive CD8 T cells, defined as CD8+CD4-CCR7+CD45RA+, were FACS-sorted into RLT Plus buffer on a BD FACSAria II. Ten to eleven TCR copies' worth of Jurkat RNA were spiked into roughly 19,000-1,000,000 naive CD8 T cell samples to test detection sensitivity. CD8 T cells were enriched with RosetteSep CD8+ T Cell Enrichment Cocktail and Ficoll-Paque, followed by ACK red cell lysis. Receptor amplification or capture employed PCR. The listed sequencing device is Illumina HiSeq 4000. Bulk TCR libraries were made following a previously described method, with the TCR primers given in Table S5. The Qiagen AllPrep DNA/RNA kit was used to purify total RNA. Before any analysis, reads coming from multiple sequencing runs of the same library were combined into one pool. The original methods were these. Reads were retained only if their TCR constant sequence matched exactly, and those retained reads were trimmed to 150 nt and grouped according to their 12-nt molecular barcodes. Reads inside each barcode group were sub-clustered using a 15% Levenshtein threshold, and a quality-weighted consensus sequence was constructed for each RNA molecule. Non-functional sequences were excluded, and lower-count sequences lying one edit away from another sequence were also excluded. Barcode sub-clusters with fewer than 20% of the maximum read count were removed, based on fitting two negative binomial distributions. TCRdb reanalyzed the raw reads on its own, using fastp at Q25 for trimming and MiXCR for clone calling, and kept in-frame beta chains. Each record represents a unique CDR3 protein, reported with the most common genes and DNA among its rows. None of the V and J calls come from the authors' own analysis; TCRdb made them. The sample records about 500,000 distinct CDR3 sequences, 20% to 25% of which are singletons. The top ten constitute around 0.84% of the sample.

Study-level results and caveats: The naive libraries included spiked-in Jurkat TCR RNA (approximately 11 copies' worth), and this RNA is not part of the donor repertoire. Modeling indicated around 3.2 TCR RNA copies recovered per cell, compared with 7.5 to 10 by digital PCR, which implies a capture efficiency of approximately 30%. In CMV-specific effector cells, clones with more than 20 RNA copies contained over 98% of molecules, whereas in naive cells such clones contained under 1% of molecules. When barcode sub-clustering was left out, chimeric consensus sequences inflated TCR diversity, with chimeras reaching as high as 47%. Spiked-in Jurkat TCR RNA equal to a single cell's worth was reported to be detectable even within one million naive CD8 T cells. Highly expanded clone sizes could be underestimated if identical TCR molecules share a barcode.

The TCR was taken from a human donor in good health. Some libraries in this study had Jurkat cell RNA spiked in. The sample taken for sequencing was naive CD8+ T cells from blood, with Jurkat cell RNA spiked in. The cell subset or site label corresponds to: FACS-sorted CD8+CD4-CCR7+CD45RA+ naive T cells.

The CDR3 region reads CASSQDRGQGWSQETQYF. The nucleotide sequence is given as TGTGCCAGCAGCCAAGATCGTGGGCAGGGCTGGAGCCAAGAGACCCAGTACTTC. In this chain, TRBV3-1 is recombined with TRBJ2-5; the D segment could be TRBD1, given 5 matching bases. Its CDR3 holds 18 amino acids, cysteine through phenylalanine. The kept DNA is CDR3 alone, 54 bases in frame from the first base. The junction shows trimming of 0 bases on V and 1 base on J, plus 18 bases between the germline ends. The germline V gene encodes CDR1 LGHDT and CDR2 YNNKEL (reference sequence).